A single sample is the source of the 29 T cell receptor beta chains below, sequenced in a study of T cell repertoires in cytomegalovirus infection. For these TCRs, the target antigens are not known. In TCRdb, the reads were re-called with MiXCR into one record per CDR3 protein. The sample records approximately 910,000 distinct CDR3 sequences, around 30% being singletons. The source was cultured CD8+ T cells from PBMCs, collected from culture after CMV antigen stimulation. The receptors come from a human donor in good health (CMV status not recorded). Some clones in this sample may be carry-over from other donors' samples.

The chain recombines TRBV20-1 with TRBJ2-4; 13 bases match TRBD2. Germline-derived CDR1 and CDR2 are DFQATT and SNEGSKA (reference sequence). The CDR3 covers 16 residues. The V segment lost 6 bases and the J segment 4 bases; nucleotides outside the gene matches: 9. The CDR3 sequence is CSAYRGLAGVKNIQYF. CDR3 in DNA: TGCAGTGCCTACCGAGGACTAGCGGGGGTAAAAAACATTCAGTACTTC.

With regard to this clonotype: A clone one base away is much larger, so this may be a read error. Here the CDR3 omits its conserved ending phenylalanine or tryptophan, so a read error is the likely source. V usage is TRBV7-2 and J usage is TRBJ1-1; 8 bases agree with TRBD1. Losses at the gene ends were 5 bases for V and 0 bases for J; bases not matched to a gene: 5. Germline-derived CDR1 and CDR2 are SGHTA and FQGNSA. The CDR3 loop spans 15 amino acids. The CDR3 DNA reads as TGTGCCAGCAGCCCCCGGACAGGGTTGAACACTGAAGCTTTCTTG. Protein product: CASSPRTGLNTEAFL.

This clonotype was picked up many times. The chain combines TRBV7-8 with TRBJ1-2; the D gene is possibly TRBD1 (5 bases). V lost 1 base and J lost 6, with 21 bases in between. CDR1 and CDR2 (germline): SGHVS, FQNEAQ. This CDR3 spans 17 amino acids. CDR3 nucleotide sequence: TGTGCCAGCAGCTTAGGGGCAGGGATGCTAAACGCTGATGGCTACACCTTC. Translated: CASSLGAGMLNADGYTF.

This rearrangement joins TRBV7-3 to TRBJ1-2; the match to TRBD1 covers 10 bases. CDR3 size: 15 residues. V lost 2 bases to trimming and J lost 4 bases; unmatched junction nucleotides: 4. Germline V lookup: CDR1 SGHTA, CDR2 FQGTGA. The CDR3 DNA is TGTGCCAGCAGCTTAGACTGGACAGGGGGCTATGGCTACACCTTC. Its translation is CASSLDWTGGYGYTF.

The CDR3 bases are TGTGCCAGCAGTTACGCCGACAGGGCGAATGAGCAGTTCTTC. This encodes CASSYADRANEQFF. V gene TRBV6-6 combines with J gene TRBJ2-1; 7 bases fit TRBD1. CDR1 and CDR2 from the germline V gene are MNHNY and SVGAGI (reference sequence). J lost 7 bases, V lost 2 bases, and 5 bases had no gene match. The CDR3 covers 14 residues.

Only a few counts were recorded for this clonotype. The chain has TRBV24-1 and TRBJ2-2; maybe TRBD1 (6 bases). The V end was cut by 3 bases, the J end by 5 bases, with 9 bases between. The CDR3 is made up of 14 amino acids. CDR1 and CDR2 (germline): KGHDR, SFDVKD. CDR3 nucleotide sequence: TGTGCCACCAGTGATCCCACAGGGACCGGGGAGCTGTTTTTT. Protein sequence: CATSDPTGTGELFF.

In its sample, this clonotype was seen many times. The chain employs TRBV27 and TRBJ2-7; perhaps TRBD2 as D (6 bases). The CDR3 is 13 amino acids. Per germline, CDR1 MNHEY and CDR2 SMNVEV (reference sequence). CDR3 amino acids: CASSLSRGYEQYV. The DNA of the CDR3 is TGTGCCAGCAGCTTATCTCGGGGGTACGAGCAGTACGTC.

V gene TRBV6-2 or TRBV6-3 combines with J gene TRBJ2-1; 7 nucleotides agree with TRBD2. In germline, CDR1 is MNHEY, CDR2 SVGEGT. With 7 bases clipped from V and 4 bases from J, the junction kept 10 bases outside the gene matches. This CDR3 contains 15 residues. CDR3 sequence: CASIPRAGRYNEQFF. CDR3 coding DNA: TGTGCCAGCATCCCCAGAGCGGGGCGATACAATGAGCAGTTCTTC.

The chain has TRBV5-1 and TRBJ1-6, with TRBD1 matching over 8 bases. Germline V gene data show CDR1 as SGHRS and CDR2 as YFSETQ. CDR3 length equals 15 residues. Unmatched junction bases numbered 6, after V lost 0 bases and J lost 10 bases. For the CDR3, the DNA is TGCGCCAGCAGCTTGGAGGCGACAGGGGAATCACCCCTCCACTTT. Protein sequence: CASSLEATGESPLHF.

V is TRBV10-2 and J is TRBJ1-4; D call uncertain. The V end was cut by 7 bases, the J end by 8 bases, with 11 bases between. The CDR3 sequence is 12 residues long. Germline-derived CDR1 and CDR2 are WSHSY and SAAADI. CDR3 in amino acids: CASTLSGEKLFF. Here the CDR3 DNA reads TGCGCCAGCACCCTGTCTGGGGAAAAACTGTTTTTT.

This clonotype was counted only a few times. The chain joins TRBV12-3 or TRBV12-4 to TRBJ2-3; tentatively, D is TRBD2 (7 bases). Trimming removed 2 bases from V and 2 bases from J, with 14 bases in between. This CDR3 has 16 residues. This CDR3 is CASSLSGGGYTDTQYF. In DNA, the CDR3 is TGTGCCAGCAGTTTAAGTGGCGGGGGCTACACAGATACGCAGTATTTT.

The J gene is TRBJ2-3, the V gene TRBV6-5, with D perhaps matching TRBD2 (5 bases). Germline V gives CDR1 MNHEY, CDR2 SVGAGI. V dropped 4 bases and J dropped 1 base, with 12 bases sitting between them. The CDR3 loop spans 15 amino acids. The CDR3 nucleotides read TGTGCCAGCAGTTCACCGGGTAGCGGCACAGATACGCAGTATTTT. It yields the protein CASSSPGSGTDTQYF.

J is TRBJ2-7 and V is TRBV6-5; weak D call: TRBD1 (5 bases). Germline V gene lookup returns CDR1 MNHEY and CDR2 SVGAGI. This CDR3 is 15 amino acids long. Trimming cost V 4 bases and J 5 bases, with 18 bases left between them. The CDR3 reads CASSSPSRTFNEQYF. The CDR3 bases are TGTGCCAGCAGTTCCCCCTCGAGGACATTCAACGAGCAGTACTTC.

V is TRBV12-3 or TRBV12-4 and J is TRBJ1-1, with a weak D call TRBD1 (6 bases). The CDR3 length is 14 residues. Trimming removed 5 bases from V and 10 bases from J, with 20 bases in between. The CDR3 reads CASSHQSTGTRAFF. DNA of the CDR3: TGTGCCAGCAGTCACCAAAGTACCGGGACAAGAGCTTTCTTT.

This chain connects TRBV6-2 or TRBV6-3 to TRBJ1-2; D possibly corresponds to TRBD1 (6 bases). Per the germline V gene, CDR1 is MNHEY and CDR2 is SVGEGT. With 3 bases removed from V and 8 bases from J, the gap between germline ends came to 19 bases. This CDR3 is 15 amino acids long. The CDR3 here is CASSYNRGPEEGYTF. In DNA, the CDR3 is TGTGCCAGCAGTTATAACCGGGGGCCGGAGGAAGGCTACACCTTC.

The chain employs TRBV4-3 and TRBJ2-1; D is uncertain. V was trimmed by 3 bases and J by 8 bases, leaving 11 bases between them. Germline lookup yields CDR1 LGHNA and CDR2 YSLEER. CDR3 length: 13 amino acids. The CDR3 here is CASSHISADEQFF. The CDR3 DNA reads TGCGCCAGCAGCCATATCAGCGCGGATGAGCAGTTCTTC.

DNA of the CDR3: TGCGCCAGCAGTAGGCACCACTCTGGGGCCAACGTCCTGACTTTC. Its protein product is CASSRHHSGANVLTF. The rearrangement uses TRBV23-1 and TRBJ2-6; D gene uncertain. TRBV23-1 is treated as an ORF (open reading frame) with a function not yet certain. The CDR3 extends over 15 amino acids. V lost 5 bases, J lost 0 bases, and 8 bases lay in between.

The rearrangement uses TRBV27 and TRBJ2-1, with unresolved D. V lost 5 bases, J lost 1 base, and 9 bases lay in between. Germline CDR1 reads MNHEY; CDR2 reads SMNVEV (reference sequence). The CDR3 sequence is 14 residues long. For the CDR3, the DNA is TGTGCCAGCAGTGCCTACAGTTCCTACAATGAGCAGTTCTTC. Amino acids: CASSAYSSYNEQFF.

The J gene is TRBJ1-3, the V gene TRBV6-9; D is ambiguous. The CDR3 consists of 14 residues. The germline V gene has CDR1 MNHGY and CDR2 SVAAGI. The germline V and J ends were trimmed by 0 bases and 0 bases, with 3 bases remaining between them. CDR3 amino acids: CASSYSSSGNTIYF. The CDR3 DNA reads TGTGCCAGCAGTTATTCTAGCTCTGGAAACACCATATATTTT.

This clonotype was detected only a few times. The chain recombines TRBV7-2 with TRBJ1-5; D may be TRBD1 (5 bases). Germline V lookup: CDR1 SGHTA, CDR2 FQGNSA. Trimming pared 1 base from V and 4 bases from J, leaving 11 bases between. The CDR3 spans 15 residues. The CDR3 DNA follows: TGTGCCAGCAGCTTAGACCCCAGGGTGAATCAGCCCCAGCATTTT. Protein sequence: CASSLDPRVNQPQHF.

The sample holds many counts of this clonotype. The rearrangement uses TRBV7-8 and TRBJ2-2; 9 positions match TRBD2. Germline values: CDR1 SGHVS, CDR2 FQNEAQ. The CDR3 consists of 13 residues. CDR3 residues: CVGLASNTGELFF. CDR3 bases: TGTGTCGGACTAGCGTCGAACACCGGGGAGCTGTTTTTT.

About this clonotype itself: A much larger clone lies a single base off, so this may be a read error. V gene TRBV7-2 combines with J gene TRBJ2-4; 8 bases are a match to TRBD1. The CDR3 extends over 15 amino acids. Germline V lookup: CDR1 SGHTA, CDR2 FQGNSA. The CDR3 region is CVSSFRTGTKNIQYF. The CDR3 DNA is TGTGTCAGCAGCTTCCGGACAGGGACCAAAAACATTCAGTACTTC.

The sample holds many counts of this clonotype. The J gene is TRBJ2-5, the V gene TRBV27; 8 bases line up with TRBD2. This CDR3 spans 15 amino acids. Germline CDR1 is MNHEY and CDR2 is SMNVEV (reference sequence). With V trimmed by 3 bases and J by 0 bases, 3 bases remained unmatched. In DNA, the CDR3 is TGTGCCAGCAGTTTCCAGCGGGGGTACCAAGAGACCCAGTACTTC. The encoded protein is CASSFQRGYQETQYF.

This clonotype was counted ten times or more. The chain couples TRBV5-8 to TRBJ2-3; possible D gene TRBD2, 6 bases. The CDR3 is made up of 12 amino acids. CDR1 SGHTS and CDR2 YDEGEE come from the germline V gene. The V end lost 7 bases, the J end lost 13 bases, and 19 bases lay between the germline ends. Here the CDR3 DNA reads TGTGCCAGCCGTTCCACTGCTAGGGAGGAGTATTTT. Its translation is CASRSTAREEYF.

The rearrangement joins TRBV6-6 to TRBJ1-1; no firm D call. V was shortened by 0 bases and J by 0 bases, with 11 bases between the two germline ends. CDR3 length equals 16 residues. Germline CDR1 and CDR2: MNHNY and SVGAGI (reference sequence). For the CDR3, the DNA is TGTGCCAGCAGTTACTCTCCTGGGGTCCTGAACACTGAAGCTTTCTTT. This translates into CASSYSPGVLNTEAFF.

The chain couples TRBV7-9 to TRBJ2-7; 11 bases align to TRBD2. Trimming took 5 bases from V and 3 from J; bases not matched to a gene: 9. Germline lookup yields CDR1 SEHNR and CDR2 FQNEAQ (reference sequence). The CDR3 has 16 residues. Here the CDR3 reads CASSARLAGTDYEQYF. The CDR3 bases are TGTGCCAGCAGCGCCCGACTAGCGGGGACGGACTACGAGCAGTACTTC.

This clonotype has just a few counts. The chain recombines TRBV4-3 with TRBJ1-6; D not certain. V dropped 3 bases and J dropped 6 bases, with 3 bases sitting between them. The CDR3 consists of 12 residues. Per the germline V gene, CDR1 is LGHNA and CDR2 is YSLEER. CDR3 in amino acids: CASSHLNSPLHF. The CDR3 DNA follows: TGCGCCAGCAGCCACCTTAATTCACCCCTCCACTTT.

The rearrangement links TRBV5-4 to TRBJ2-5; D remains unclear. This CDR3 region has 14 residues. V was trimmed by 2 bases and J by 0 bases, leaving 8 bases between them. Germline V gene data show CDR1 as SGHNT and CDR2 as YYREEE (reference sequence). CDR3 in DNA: TGTGCCAGCAGCTTTGAAAAGTACCAAGAGACCCAGTACTTC. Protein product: CASSFEKYQETQYF.

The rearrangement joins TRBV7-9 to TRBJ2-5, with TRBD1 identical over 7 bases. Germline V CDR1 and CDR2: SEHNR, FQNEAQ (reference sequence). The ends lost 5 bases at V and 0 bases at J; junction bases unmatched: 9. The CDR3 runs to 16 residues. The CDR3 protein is CASSLRQGEYQETQYF. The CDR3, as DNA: TGTGCCAGCAGCCTAAGACAGGGAGAGTACCAAGAGACCCAGTACTTC.